Listed here are 10 T cell receptor beta chains from one sample, sequenced in a study of cytomegalovirus exposure and HLA in healthy donors. Data came from immunoSEQ multiplex PCR; TCRdb stores just in-frame clones and leaves some out. In the table there are over 150,000 clones, 75% to 95% of which are singletons. The material sequenced was PBMCs. The source of these receptors is a woman aged 18-30 years in good health and CMV-seropositive.

The chain is built from TRBV29-1 and TRBJ2-5; D call uncertain. The V and J ends lost 4 bases and 1 base respectively, with 16 bases between them. This CDR3 is built from 15 residues. Per germline, CDR1 SQVTM and CDR2 ANQGSEA. The CDR3 DNA reads TGCAGCGTTGGTCGGGTGTCGAGGAGCCAAGAGACCCAGTACTTC. Its protein product is CSVGRVSRSQETQYF.

The rearrangement joins TRBV30 to TRBJ1-4; no definite D call. The germline CDR1 and CDR2 sequences are GTSNPN and SVGIG (reference sequence). Trimming removed 2 bases at V and 8 bases at J, with 12 bases between. This CDR3 comprises 13 residues. CDR3 sequence: CAWSRTSSEKLFF. The CDR3 region has the DNA TGTGCCTGGAGTCGAACATCTAGCGAAAAACTGTTTTTT.

The gene calls are TRBV2 and TRBJ2-3, with 8 positions matching TRBD2. CDR3 size: 15 residues. V lost 7 bases and J lost 6; bases outside the gene matches: 12. Germline V gives CDR1 SNHLY, CDR2 FYNNEI. The CDR3 DNA follows: TGTGCCAGCACGGAACTAGCGGTGCCGGGGGATACGCAGTATTTT. Translating gives CASTELAVPGDTQYF.

The gene calls are TRBV4-2 and TRBJ2-7; 7 positions agree with TRBD2. CDR1 is LGHNA, CDR2 YNFKEQ, per germline. This CDR3 region has 17 residues. The ends lost 0 bases at V and 0 bases at J; junction bases unmatched: 8. CDR3 in DNA: TGTGCCAGCAGCCAAGAGGAGGCGGCGGGAGACTCCTACGAGCAGTACTTC. Amino acid sequence: CASSQEEAAGDSYEQYF.

The chain recombines TRBV9 with TRBJ2-1, with 8 bases that match TRBD1. This CDR3 contains 15 residues. Trimming at V came to 4 bases and at J to 4 bases, leaving 7 bases not matched to a gene. Germline V gene sequence: CDR1 SGDLS, CDR2 YYNGEE. The CDR3 sequence is CASSPRDRTYNEQFF. In DNA form, the CDR3 reads TGTGCCAGCAGCCCCAGGGACAGGACATACAATGAGCAGTTCTTC.

V gene TRBV30 combines with J gene TRBJ2-5; D is possibly TRBD2 (5 bases). The CDR3 is made up of 13 amino acids. The ends were cut back, 8 bases at V and 0 bases at J, with 13 bases in the middle. In germline, CDR1 is GTSNPN, CDR2 SVGIG (reference sequence). This chain's CDR3 is CAEGLANQETQYF. CDR3 nucleotides: TGTGCCGAGGGTCTAGCCAACCAAGAGACCCAGTACTTC.

The chain links TRBV5-4 to TRBJ1-3; D is ambiguous. From germline, CDR1 is SGHNT and CDR2 YYREEE (reference sequence). V dropped 4 bases and J dropped 0 bases, with 14 bases sitting between them. This CDR3 region has 16 residues. The CDR3 DNA follows: TGTGCCAGCAGCGGAGGACTCCGGAGCTCTGGAAACACCATATATTTT. It translates to CASSGGLRSSGNTIYF.

This clone has only a few counts. The CDR3 protein is CASSFPRGNQPQHF. CDR3 DNA: TGTGCCAGCAGTTTTCCGCGGGGCAATCAGCCCCAGCATTTT. V usage is TRBV28 and J usage is TRBJ1-5; D not certain. The germline V gene encodes CDR1 MDHEN and CDR2 SYDVKM. This CDR3 region has 14 residues. Trimming left V 3 bases short and J 2 bases short, with 8 bases between.

The CDR3 reads CASSQDRSGGTYNEQFF. In nucleotides, the CDR3 is TGCGCCAGCAGCCAAGATCGAAGCGGAGGCACCTACAATGAGCAGTTCTTC. The rearrangement links TRBV4-3 to TRBJ2-1; D perhaps matches TRBD2 (5 bases). The germline V gene encodes CDR1 LGHNA and CDR2 YSLEER. With 0 bases removed from V and 2 bases from J, the gap between germline ends came to 14 bases. This CDR3 has 17 amino acids.

The rearrangement joins TRBV4-2 to TRBJ1-2, with D perhaps TRBD1 (6 bases). Trimming took off 1 base at V and 6 bases at J, with 12 bases between the two ends. Germline V gene data show CDR1 as LGHNA and CDR2 as YNFKEQ. CDR3 length: 14 amino acids. CDR3 DNA: TGTGCCAGCAGCCAAGTGGCAGGGGCGAATGGCTACACCTTC. This sequence encodes CASSQVAGANGYTF.